The 13 T cell receptor beta chains below come from one sample, sequenced in a study of a mutant IDH1 vaccine in newly diagnosed glioma. Sample time point: baseline, week 1 (first vaccination visit). The treatment denotes: pre-vaccination baseline after standard-of-care therapy. Generated by immunoSEQ multiplex PCR, the TCRdb table keeps only in-frame clones and is missing some. The sample consists of about 96,000 clones, roughly 75% of them appearing once. The source was PBMCs, collected from a glioma patient treated with radiotherapy, temozolomide or both. Receptors were obtained from a man between 40 and 49 years old with glioma.

The chain couples TRBV6-1 to TRBJ1-1; 10 bases match TRBD1. The CDR3 contains 15 residues. J was trimmed by 4 bases and V by 7 bases; bases with no gene match: 9. Germline V lookup: CDR1 MNHNS, CDR2 SASEGT. The CDR3 bases are TGTGCCAGCAATCCGACCGGGACAGGGGCCACTGAAGCTTTCTTT. It specifies CASNPTGTGATEAFF.

This clone was seen a few times. J is TRBJ2-6 and V is TRBV30; D perhaps matches TRBD2 (5 bases). Germline V gene data show CDR1 as GTSNPN and CDR2 as SVGIG (reference sequence). The V and J ends lost 5 bases and 3 bases respectively, with 17 bases between them. The CDR3 is 16 amino acids. This CDR3 is CAWVEAPGSGANVLTF. The CDR3 nucleotides are TGTGCCTGGGTGGAAGCCCCGGGAAGTGGGGCCAACGTCCTGACTTTC.

The genes are TRBV5-8 and TRBJ2-7, with unresolved D. The CDR3 consists of 11 residues. Germline CDR1 is SGHTS and CDR2 is YDEGEE. Trimming pared 2 bases from V and 2 bases from J, leaving 2 bases between. CDR3 DNA sequence: TGTGCCAGCAGCTTTCCCTACGAGCAGTACTTC. This sequence encodes CASSFPYEQYF.

Worth noting for this clone: Other DNA sequences from this sample encode an identical CDR3 as well. The chain links TRBV2 to TRBJ1-2; D ambiguous. V was pared by 8 bases and J by 0 bases, with 10 bases between. There are 13 residues in the CDR3. Germline V lookup: CDR1 SNHLY, CDR2 FYNNEI. For the CDR3, the DNA is TGTGCCAGCGTCCTGGGAGCTAACTATGGCTACACCTTC. Protein sequence: CASVLGANYGYTF.

Of note for this clone: An end of the junction differs from the germline gene, which may be a read error. Within the sample, other DNA sequences also encode this same CDR3. The chain's CDR3 is CASSSIGFYEQYF. CDR3 nucleotide sequence: TGTGCCAGCAGTTCGATAGGGTTCTACGAGCAGTATTTC. The chain joins TRBV6-5 to TRBJ2-7; D not certain. Germline CDR1 is MNHEY and CDR2 is SVGAGI. CDR3 length equals 13 residues.

The chain combines TRBV4-3 with TRBJ2-7; the D gene could be TRBD1 or TRBD2 (6 bases each). The V gene lost 0 bases and the J gene lost 2 bases, with 14 bases spanning the gap. Germline V gene data show CDR1 as LGHNA and CDR2 as YSLEER. The CDR3 is 16 residues long. CDR3 nucleotides: TGCGCCAGCAGCCAAGATAGGTGGGGGGCGGCCTACGAGCAGTACTTC. This sequence encodes CASSQDRWGAAYEQYF.

This rearrangement joins TRBV7-9 to TRBJ1-6; 12 nucleotides match TRBD1. Germline CDR1 SEHNR, CDR2 FQNEAQ (reference sequence). The trim removed 5 bases at V and 0 bases at J, leaving 5 bases unmatched. The CDR3 sequence is 18 residues long. The DNA of the CDR3 is TGTGCCAGCAGCCTGGGACAGGGGGCAAGCTCCTATAATTCACCCCTCCACTTT. Translation: CASSLGQGASSYNSPLHF.

The sample holds one count of this clone. The chain is built from TRBV29-1 and TRBJ2-7; 7 bases are a match to TRBD1. The junction had 17 bases not matched to a gene; V was cut back by 7 bases and J by 2 bases. The CDR3 totals 16 residues. Germline V gene lookup returns CDR1 SQVTM and CDR2 ANQGSEA. CDR3: CSATPSPQGDPYEQYF. The CDR3 nucleotides read TGCAGCGCTACACCCTCCCCGCAGGGGGATCCCTACGAGCAGTACTTC.

This clone was counted a few times. V is TRBV19 and J is TRBJ2-1; D might be TRBD1 (6 bases). This CDR3 spans 15 amino acids. Germline assignment: CDR1 LNHDA and CDR2 SQIVND (reference sequence). Trimming stripped 5 bases from V and 0 bases from J, with 11 bases between. CDR3 loop: CASSSDRSSYNEQFF. For the CDR3, the DNA is TGTGCCAGTAGTTCGGACAGAAGCTCCTACAATGAGCAGTTCTTC.

The chain joins TRBV20-1 to TRBJ2-3; D is ambiguous. The CDR3 has 10 residues. V lost 3 bases and J lost 6, with 4 bases in between. Germline CDR1 DFQATT, CDR2 SNEGSKA (reference sequence). The DNA for the CDR3 is TGCAGTGCTAGCCCGGATACGCAGTATTTT. Amino acids: CSASPDTQYF.

The V gene is TRBV11-3, the J gene TRBJ2-7; possibly TRBD1 or TRBD2 for D (5 bases each). The CDR3 is 15 amino acids. The ends were cut back, 5 bases at V and 2 bases at J, with 16 bases in the middle. Germline lookup yields CDR1 SGHNT and CDR2 YENEEA. DNA for the CDR3: TGTGCCAGCAGCCCAGGTCCTGGGACCCCCTACGAGCAGTACTTC. It codes for CASSPGPGTPYEQYF.

This sequence joins TRBV6-1 and TRBJ1-5; 8 bases are shared with TRBD1. The CDR3 spans 15 residues. V lost 4 bases to trimming and J lost 4 bases; unmatched junction nucleotides: 6. Germline V lookup: CDR1 MNHNS, CDR2 SASEGT. The CDR3 protein is CASSAYRTGNQPQHF. The CDR3 DNA is TGTGCCAGCAGTGCCTATAGGACAGGGAATCAGCCCCAGCATTTT.

The chain carries TRBV5-4 and TRBJ2-7; 8 nucleotides match TRBD2. The germline V gene encodes CDR1 SGHNT and CDR2 YYREEE (reference sequence). CDR3 length: 16 amino acids. Trimming at V came to 0 bases and at J to 5 bases, leaving 10 bases not matched to a gene. The CDR3 nucleotides read TGTGCCAGCAGCTTGGATACACCGGGAGGGCCCCACGAGCAGTACTTC. It yields the protein CASSLDTPGGPHEQYF.